The next 2 T cell receptor beta chains were all read from a single sample in a study of T cell responses to AZD1222 COVID-19 vaccine. TCRdb's copy holds only in-frame clones and misses some; the assay was immunoSEQ multiplex PCR. Counted here are over 100,000 clones, 90% to 95% occurring once; the ten biggest clones make up 4.5%. Sequencing was performed on peripheral blood, taken on day 0 of AZD1222 vaccination. The receptors here all came from an adult in good health.

This clone was seen just once. V and J are TRBV18 and TRBJ2-4, with D maybe TRBD1 (5 bases). Germline V gives CDR1 KGHSH, CDR2 LQKENI. V was cut by 3 bases and J by 6 bases, with 9 bases left in between. The CDR3 loop spans 13 amino acids. CDR3 nucleotides: TGTGCCAGCTCACCCCGACAGACAAACATTCAGTACTTC. Amino acids: CASSPRQTNIQYF.

The J gene is TRBJ1-1, the V gene TRBV5-1; no clear D. This CDR3 has 13 residues. The germline CDR1 and CDR2 sequences are SGHRS and YFSETQ. V was pared by 0 bases and J by 1 base, with 4 bases between. In DNA, the CDR3 is TGCGCCAGCAGCTTGGCGGGGAACACTGAAGCTTTCTTT. Translated, it gives CASSLAGNTEAFF.